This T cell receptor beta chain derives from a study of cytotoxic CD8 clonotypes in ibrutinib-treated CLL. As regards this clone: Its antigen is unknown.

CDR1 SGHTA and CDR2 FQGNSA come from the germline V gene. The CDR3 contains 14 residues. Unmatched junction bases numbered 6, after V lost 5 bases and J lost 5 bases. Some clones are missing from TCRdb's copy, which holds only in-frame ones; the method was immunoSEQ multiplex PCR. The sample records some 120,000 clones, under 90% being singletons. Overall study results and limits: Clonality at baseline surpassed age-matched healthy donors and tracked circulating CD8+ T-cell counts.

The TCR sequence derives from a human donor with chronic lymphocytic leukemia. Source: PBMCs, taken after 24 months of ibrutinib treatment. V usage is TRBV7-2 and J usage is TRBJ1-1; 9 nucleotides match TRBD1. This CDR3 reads CASSPTGGKTEAFF. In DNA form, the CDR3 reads TGTGCCAGCAGCCCGACAGGGGGGAAGACTGAAGCTTTCTTT.